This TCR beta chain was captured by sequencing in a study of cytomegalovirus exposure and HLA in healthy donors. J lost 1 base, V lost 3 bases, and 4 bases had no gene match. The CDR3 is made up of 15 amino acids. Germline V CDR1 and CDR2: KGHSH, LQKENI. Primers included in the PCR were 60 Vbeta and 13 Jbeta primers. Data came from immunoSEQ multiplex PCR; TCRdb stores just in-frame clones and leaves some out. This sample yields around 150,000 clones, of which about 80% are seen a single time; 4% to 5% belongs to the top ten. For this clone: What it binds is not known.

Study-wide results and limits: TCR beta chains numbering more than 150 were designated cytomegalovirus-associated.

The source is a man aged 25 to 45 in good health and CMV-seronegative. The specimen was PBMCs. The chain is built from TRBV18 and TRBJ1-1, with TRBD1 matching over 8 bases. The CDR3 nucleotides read TGTGCCAGCTCACCTTACGACAGGGGGAACACTGAAGCTTTCTTT. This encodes CASSPYDRGNTEAFF.